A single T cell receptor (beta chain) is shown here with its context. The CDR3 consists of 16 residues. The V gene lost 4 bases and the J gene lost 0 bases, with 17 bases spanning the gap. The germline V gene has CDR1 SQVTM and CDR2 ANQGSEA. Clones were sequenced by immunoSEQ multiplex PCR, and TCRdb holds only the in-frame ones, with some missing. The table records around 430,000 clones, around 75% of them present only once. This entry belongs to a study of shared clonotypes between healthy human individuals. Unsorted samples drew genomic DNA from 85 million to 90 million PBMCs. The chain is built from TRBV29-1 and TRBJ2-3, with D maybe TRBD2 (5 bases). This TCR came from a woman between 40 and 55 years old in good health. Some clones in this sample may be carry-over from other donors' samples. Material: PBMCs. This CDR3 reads CSVAPLAGASTDTQYF. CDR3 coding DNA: TGCAGCGTTGCCCCCCTGGCGGGCGCTAGCACAGATACGCAGTATTTT.